This paragraph reports one TCR beta chain. This clonotype has ten or more counts. Its recognized antigen is unknown. No per-base quality is available; no much larger clone lies one base away. This specimen comes from a study of T-cell reconstitution after alpha-beta-depleted transplantation in children (dated by TCRdb to 2016 to 2017). A note on the overall study: Using TCR repertoire profiling, the study quantitatively followed how T-cell immune reconstitution unfolded in children after TCRalphabeta/CD19-depleted allogeneic hematopoietic cell transplantation.

The CDR3 holds 17 amino acids from the cysteine to the phenylalanine. Only CDR3 DNA is held: 51 bases, read in frame from base 1. Sequences LGHNA (CDR1) and YSLEER (CDR2) are obtained from the germline V gene. From V the trimming removes 4 bases and from J it removes 3 bases, while the gene matches leave 12 bases of the junction unaccounted for. Library preparation was by PCR. The reads were generated on an Illumina HiSeq 2500. Molecular barcoding was employed in the preparation of TCR libraries, with unique molecular identifiers being used to normalize TCRbeta repertoire quantification. Through fastp at Q25 and MiXCR, TCRdb rebuilt clones from the public reads, retaining in-frame beta chains. When rows share a CDR3 protein, they turn into one entry using the most common DNA and genes. The sample records 350,000 to 450,000 distinct CDR3 sequences, 10% to 15% of which are singletons. The top ten constitute 4.3% of the sample.

Sequences were derived from PBMCs, sampled from the stem cell graft. This clonotype was sampled from a human donor who donated a stem cell graft to a child with Fanconi anemia. The rearrangement combines TRBV4-3 with TRBJ2-1, with TRBD2 matching 7 junction bases. The CDR3 region reads CASSLSGAGDFYNEQFF. In nucleotide form, the sequence is TGCGCCAGCAGCCTAAGCGGGGCGGGGGACTTCTACAATGAGCAGTTCTTC.